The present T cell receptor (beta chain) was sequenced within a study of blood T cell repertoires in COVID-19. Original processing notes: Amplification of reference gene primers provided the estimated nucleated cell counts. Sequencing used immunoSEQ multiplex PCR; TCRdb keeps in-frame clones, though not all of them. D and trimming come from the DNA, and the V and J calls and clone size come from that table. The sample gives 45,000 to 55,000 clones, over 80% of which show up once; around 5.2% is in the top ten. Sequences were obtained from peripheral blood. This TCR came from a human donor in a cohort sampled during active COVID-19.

CDR3 nucleotides: TGTGCTGCGGGGCGGGGGGCCCGCCAAGAGACCCAGTACTTC. As protein: CAAGRGARQETQYF. V gene TRBV6-5 combines with J gene TRBJ2-5; TRBD2 matches 8 bases. The germline gives CDR1 MNHEY, CDR2 SVGAGI. The length of the CDR3 is 14 residues.